The present entry profiles one T cell receptor (beta chain) with its context. Its target is unknown. In TCRdb, the 5' RACE reads were re-called with MiXCR into one record per CDR3 protein. The sample includes some 160,000 distinct CDR3 sequences, 30% to 35% seen only once; the top ten take about 11%. This entry comes from a study of T-cell memory formation after mild COVID-19. Study conclusions and caveats: Pre-infection memory held some responding clones, suggesting pre-existing cross-reactive T cells responded. Later expanders leaned toward CD4+, whereas clones contracting from day 15 to 85 were balanced CD4/CD8. Contracting clones localized mainly to CM and EM when CD4+ and mainly to EMRA when CD8+.

The V gene end was trimmed by 4 bases and the J gene end by 5 bases; junction bases not matched to a gene: 4. Germline-derived CDR1 and CDR2 are LGHDT and YNNKEL (reference sequence). This CDR3 contains 14 residues. This sequence was found in an adult woman who had mild COVID-19 (a few samples of this study predate the infection). Cell type and time point are not known. This chain connects TRBV3-1 to TRBJ1-5, with 8 bases matching TRBD1. The material sequenced was PBMCs or a T cell subset sorted from them (not recorded which). CDR3 coding DNA: TGTGCCAGCAGCCCCAACAGGGGGTATCAGCCCCAGCATTTT. Protein: CASSPNRGYQPQHF.